The 6 T cell receptor beta chains below come from one sample, sequenced in a study of T cell responses to AZD1222 COVID-19 vaccine (dated by TCRdb to the early 2020s). According to the study, the label for this sample's time point signals: about 28 days (+/-7) after the second vaccine dose. Library construction relied on the immunoSEQ multiplex PCR assay. TCRdb holds this immuneACCESS table with in-frame rearrangements only. Some clones are missing; in checked studies, unresolved V genes explain under half, and the rest has no known cause. Present in this sample are about 170,000 clones, approximately 88% of which were seen just once. The leading ten clones occupy 1.1% of the sample. Sample: peripheral blood, taken 28 days after the second AZD1222 dose. The receptors here all came from an adult who received the AZD1222 COVID-19 vaccine.

This chain uses TRBV7-2 with TRBJ2-3; unclear D gene. The V gene lost 6 bases and the J gene lost 0 bases, with 4 bases spanning the gap. CDR1 is SGHTA and CDR2 is FQGNSA in the germline V gene. The CDR3 runs 12 residues. The CDR3 loop reads CASRYSTDTQYF. Written as DNA, the CDR3 is TGTGCCAGCAGGTATAGCACAGATACGCAGTATTTT.

The chain couples TRBV5-8 to TRBJ2-3; the match to TRBD2 covers 9 bases. The CDR3 has 15 amino acids. The J segment lost 2 bases and the V segment lost 3 bases, leaving 4 bases of the junction unmatched. In germline, CDR1 is SGHTS, CDR2 YDEGEE. CDR3 coding DNA: TGTGCCAGCAGCTCTGGGACTAGCCCCACAGATACGCAGTATTTT. Amino acid sequence: CASSSGTSPTDTQYF.

The rearrangement uses TRBV20-1 and TRBJ1-2; TRBD1 is a possible D gene (5 bases). This CDR3 has 13 residues. V lost 3 bases to trimming and J lost 1 base, with 9 bases between them. Germline V gene lookup returns CDR1 DFQATT and CDR2 SNEGSKA (reference sequence). CDR3 in amino acids: CSASAGLNYGYTF. The DNA for the CDR3 is TGCAGTGCTAGTGCGGGACTTAACTATGGCTACACCTTC.

The rearrangement joins TRBV18 to TRBJ1-2; D is uncertain. With 3 bases removed from V and 2 bases from J, the gap between germline ends came to 10 bases. Looked up from germline, CDR1 is KGHSH and CDR2 is LQKENI. The CDR3 runs to 14 residues. In DNA form, the CDR3 reads TGTGCCAGCTCACCTGCGGAACAGAACTATGGCTACACCTTC. Its protein product is CASSPAEQNYGYTF.

The chain joins TRBV30 to TRBJ1-5; D call uncertain. The CDR3 runs to 14 residues. The V end was cut by 1 base, the J end by 2 bases, with 9 bases between. Looked up from germline, CDR1 is GTSNPN and CDR2 is SVGIG (reference sequence). The CDR3: CAWSGQLGNQPQHF. Here the CDR3 DNA reads TGTGCCTGGAGTGGGCAGCTGGGCAATCAGCCCCAGCATTTT.

The chain links TRBV6-1 to TRBJ1-2; 7 positions match TRBD1. CDR1 and CDR2 (germline): MNHNS, SASEGT. The CDR3 length is 13 residues. The ends lost 2 bases at V and 5 bases at J; junction bases unmatched: 2. This CDR3 is CASSESRGYGYTF. The CDR3 region has the DNA TGTGCCAGCAGTGAAAGCAGGGGGTATGGCTACACCTTC.